A selection of T cell receptor beta chains follows, all from one sample in a study of blood T cell repertoires in COVID-19. The protocol was immunoSEQ multiplex PCR, while the TCRdb copy is restricted to in-frame clones and leaves out a portion. The sample has about 200,000 clones; 83% are singletons. Sequenced input: PBMCs or T cells enriched from blood (not recorded which). Receptors were obtained from a woman in her forties or fifties who had been exposed to COVID-19. CDR3s include the opening cysteine and the closing phenylalanine or tryptophan. A D gene is named only where the DNA matches it firmly. The listing skips clone size in some rows; elsewhere it reads once, few, many or a size class.

cdr3_nt | cdr3_aa | v_call | d_call | clone_size | j_call
TGTGCCATCAGTGAACGAGACTCTGGAAACACCATATATTTT | CAISERDSGNTIYF | TRBV10-3 | NA | NA | TRBJ1-3
TGTGCCAGCAGTTTTCAGGGGGAGAATGAGCAGTTCTTC | CASSFQGENEQFF | TRBV27 | TRBD1 | NA | TRBJ2-1
TGTGCCAGCAGCCTGCCCGGACAGGGCCAAAAGCAGTTCTTC | CASSLPGQGQKQFF | TRBV5-4 | TRBD1 | NA | TRBJ2-1
TGTGCCAGCAGCCTCCGGACTAGAACAGATACGCAGTATTTT | CASSLRTRTDTQYF | TRBV5-4 | TRBD2 | few | TRBJ2-3
TGCGCCAGCAGCTTGATGGGGACAGGAAGGACTGAAGCTTTCTTT | CASSLMGTGRTEAFF | TRBV5-1 | TRBD1 | NA | TRBJ1-1
TGTGCCAGCAGTGAAGCGAGAGTGAACACTGAAGCTTTCTTT | CASSEARVNTEAFF | TRBV2 | NA | NA | TRBJ1-1
TGTGCCAGCAGCCCTACCAGGGGGCAGGAAAACATTCAGTACTTC | CASSPTRGQENIQYF | TRBV7-8 | TRBD1 | NA | TRBJ2-4
TGCGCCAGCAGGCGGGACGGGGCCACAGATACGCAGTATTTT | CASRRDGATDTQYF | TRBV5-1 | NA | few | TRBJ2-3
TGTGCCAGTAGTCGATCCAAGTCGGGACAGCTGAACACTGAAGCTTTCTTT | CASSRSKSGQLNTEAFF | TRBV19 | TRBD1 | NA | TRBJ1-1
TGTGCCAGCAGTGAAGCGGCAGTGTATAGCAATCAGCCCCAGCATTTT | CASSEAAVYSNQPQHF | TRBV2 | NA | NA | TRBJ1-5
TGTGCCATCAGCACCGGTGGGACAGGGGGCTTAAGCAATGAGCAGTTCTTC | CAISTGGTGGLSNEQFF | TRBV10-3 | TRBD1 | few | TRBJ2-1
TGTGCCACCAGTGATTTTACGGCAGGGGCGACAGATACGCAGTATTTT | CATSDFTAGATDTQYF | TRBV24-1 | NA | NA | TRBJ2-3
TGCAGCGTTGAAGAGGGACAGGGCAGGTTCTATGGCTACACCTTC | CSVEEGQGRFYGYTF | TRBV29-1 | TRBD1 | NA | TRBJ1-2
TGTGCCAGCAGCCCCCAGGGGTCGGACTATGGCTACACCTTC | CASSPQGSDYGYTF | TRBV5-6 | NA | NA | TRBJ1-2
TGTGCCAGCAGCTTACCGGTAGACTCTGGGGCCAACGTCCTGACTTTC | CASSLPVDSGANVLTF | TRBV7-2 | NA | NA | TRBJ2-6
TGTGCCAGCAGCCCAACAGGGGCGGGGCAGTACTTC | CASSPTGAGQYF | TRBV7-2 | TRBD1 | few | TRBJ2-7
TGTGCCAGCAGCTTAGAAAGAGAGATCGCGTACGAGCAGTACTTC | CASSLEREIAYEQYF | TRBV11-2 | NA | few | TRBJ2-7
TGTGCCAGCCGCAAACTAGAAACAGGGGGATTCCGAGGCTACACCTTC | CASRKLETGGFRGYTF | TRBV27 | TRBD1 | NA | TRBJ1-2